The 20 T cell receptor beta chains below were found in one sample sequenced in a study of identical twins. TCRdb fed the 5' RACE reads into MiXCR, producing one record per CDR3 protein. This sample has 690,000 or so distinct CDR3 sequences, with over 8.5% found just once. Separately, the same data were catalogued under a study of yellow fever vaccine responses in identical twins.

The material sequenced was PBMCs. The source of these receptors is a woman under 30 in good health.

This clonotype was detected many times. The chain recombines TRBV24-1 with TRBJ2-5; possibly TRBD2 for D (5 bases). The CDR3 extends over 15 amino acids. CDR1 and CDR2 (germline): KGHDR, SFDVKD. The V end lost 3 bases, the J end lost 3 bases, and 13 bases lay between the germline ends. The CDR3 sequence: CATSDPSRGKETQYF. The DNA of the CDR3 is TGTGCCACCAGTGATCCCAGCCGGGGTAAAGAGACCCAGTACTTC.

The rearrangement links TRBV27 to TRBJ2-5; 9 nucleotides match TRBD1. The germline CDR1 and CDR2 sequences are MNHEY and SMNVEV (reference sequence). Trimming removed 6 bases from V and 4 bases from J; junction bases left unmatched: 15. The CDR3 consists of 17 residues. CDR3 loop: CASSDKGGTGYGETQYF. The CDR3 DNA sequence: TGTGCCAGCAGCGACAAGGGGGGGACAGGGTATGGAGAGACCCAGTACTTC.

A few counts support this clonotype. The chain links TRBV7-3 to TRBJ2-5, with a tentative D call TRBD2 (5 bases). This CDR3 spans 14 amino acids. V lost 1 base to trimming and J lost 3 bases, with 9 bases between them. Per germline, CDR1 SGHTA and CDR2 FQGTGA. CDR3: CASSLNGVKETQYF. CDR3 nucleotide sequence: TGTGCCAGCAGCTTAAACGGGGTGAAAGAGACCCAGTACTTC.

The chain recombines TRBV5-5 with TRBJ2-5; D gene unclear. V lost 4 bases and J 4 bases, leaving 14 bases between the germline ends. Germline CDR1 is SGHKS and CDR2 is YYEKEE (reference sequence). There are 14 residues in the CDR3. The CDR3 loop reads CASSTLPSGETQYF. Here the CDR3 DNA reads TGTGCCAGCAGCACTCTACCTAGTGGAGAGACCCAGTACTTC.

The CDR3 bases are TGTGCCAGCGGTATTTTGAACGACAGAAATAATGAAAAACTGTTTTTT. Encoded protein: CASGILNDRNNEKLFF. V is TRBV6-1 and J is TRBJ1-4; TRBD1 might be the D (5 bases). Trimming took 8 bases from V and 4 from J, leaving 20 bases between them. Germline V gene lookup returns CDR1 MNHNS and CDR2 SASEGT. The CDR3 consists of 16 residues.

The V gene is TRBV12-3 or TRBV12-4, the J gene TRBJ2-5; D might be TRBD1 (5 bases). The V gene lost 3 bases and the J gene lost 7 bases, with 18 bases spanning the gap. This CDR3 has 15 residues. The CDR3 DNA sequence: TGTGCCAGCAGTTTCTCCGTGACGGGTACAGGGACCCAGTACTTC. Its translation is CASSFSVTGTGTQYF.

This clonotype has more than one count but fewer than ten. The rearrangement uses TRBV7-2 and TRBJ2-7; possible D gene TRBD2, 6 bases. V was shortened by 1 base and J by 11 bases, with 15 bases between the two germline ends. Germline V gives CDR1 SGHTA, CDR2 FQGNSA. The length of the CDR3 is 13 residues. CDR3 residues: CASSLVRDGGEYF. The CDR3 region has the DNA TGTGCCAGCAGCTTAGTGCGGGACGGGGGAGAGTACTTC.

V usage is TRBV20-1 and J usage is TRBJ2-1, with 8 bases that match TRBD2. With V trimmed by 7 bases and J by 4 bases, 9 bases remained unmatched. From germline, CDR1 is DFQATT and CDR2 SNEGSKA (reference sequence). The CDR3 spans 14 residues. The CDR3 loop reads CSGQRGLTYNEQFF. The DNA for the CDR3 is TGCAGTGGACAGCGGGGGCTTACTTACAATGAGCAGTTCTTC.

This chain links TRBV20-1 with TRBJ2-1, with 13 bases lining up with TRBD2. Unmatched junction bases numbered 11, after V lost 3 bases and J lost 0 bases. The CDR3 runs to 19 residues. The germline gives CDR1 DFQATT, CDR2 SNEGSKA (reference sequence). CDR3 DNA sequence: TGCAGTGCTAGGGCTGGACTAGCGGGAGATGGGGGCTCCTACAATGAGCAGTTCTTC. The encoded protein is CSARAGLAGDGGSYNEQFF.

This clonotype appeared a few times. The chain uses TRBV28 and TRBJ1-5, with a weak D call TRBD1 (6 bases). With 10 bases removed from V and 6 bases from J, the gap between germline ends came to 16 bases. Germline CDR1 is MDHEN and CDR2 is SYDVKM. The CDR3 covers 13 residues. The CDR3 is CAISPGVGQPQHF. The CDR3 DNA sequence: TGTGCCATAAGTCCAGGGGTTGGTCAGCCCCAGCATTTT.

This clonotype was counted ten times or more. V usage is TRBV6-2 or TRBV6-3 and J usage is TRBJ2-1; 8 bases line up with TRBD1. CDR3 length equals 15 residues. Losses at the gene ends were 7 bases for V and 4 bases for J; bases not matched to a gene: 9. The germline CDR1 and CDR2 sequences are MNHEY and SVGEGT. The CDR3 nucleotides are TGTGCCAGCACCCCTCAGGGGGCCTTATACAATGAGCAGTTCTTC. This gives the protein CASTPQGALYNEQFF.

The J gene is TRBJ1-6, the V gene TRBV20-1; the match to TRBD1 covers 8 bases. The CDR3 covers 12 residues. V lost 5 bases to trimming and J lost 9 bases; unmatched junction nucleotides: 3. Germline V gene sequence: CDR1 DFQATT, CDR2 SNEGSKA (reference sequence). CDR3 residues: CSAAGTGSPLHF. CDR3 in DNA: TGCAGTGCTGCCGGGACAGGTTCACCCCTCCACTTT.

The V call is TRBV4-3, the J call TRBJ2-6; no reliable D call. CDR3 size: 13 residues. The germline V and J ends were trimmed by 3 bases and 4 bases, with 4 bases remaining between them. CDR1 is LGHNA, CDR2 YSLEER, per germline. CDR3 DNA sequence: TGCGCCAGCAGCCAGGGAGGGGCCAACGTCCTGACTTTC. Translation gives CASSQGGANVLTF.

This chain connects TRBV12-3 or TRBV12-4 to TRBJ2-7; a weak D match, TRBD1 (6 bases). With 7 bases removed from V and 3 bases from J, the gap between germline ends came to 16 bases. The length of the CDR3 is 14 residues. CDR3 region: CASKPTGPRYEQYF. CDR3 nucleotide sequence: TGTGCCAGCAAGCCTACAGGGCCCCGCTACGAGCAGTACTTC.

This clonotype appeared many times. The V gene is TRBV27, the J gene TRBJ2-3; 7 bases map to TRBD1. The ends lost 6 bases at V and 0 bases at J; junction bases unmatched: 6. The CDR3 contains 15 residues. The germline V gene has CDR1 MNHEY and CDR2 SMNVEV (reference sequence). CDR3 in amino acids: CASSSGTASTDTQYF. The CDR3 DNA is TGTGCCAGCAGCTCAGGGACAGCAAGCACAGATACGCAGTATTTT.

The rearrangement links TRBV28 to TRBJ1-6; TRBD1 matches 10 bases. J gave up 2 bases and V 5 bases, and 3 bases lay outside the gene matches. The CDR3 loop spans 16 amino acids. Germline-derived CDR1 and CDR2 are MDHEN and SYDVKM. The DNA of the CDR3 is TGTGCCAGCAGTCCCGGACAGGGGGCCTATAATTCACCCCTCCACTTT. Its translation is CASSPGQGAYNSPLHF.

This clonotype has just a few counts. The V and J genes are TRBV20-1 and TRBJ1-1; 7 bases line up with TRBD1. The V and J ends lost 1 base and 7 bases, in that order; junction bases with no gene match: 3. CDR1 and CDR2 (germline): DFQATT, SNEGSKA (reference sequence). This CDR3 is 12 amino acids long. DNA of the CDR3: TGCAGTGCTAGAGGCGACAGGGATGAAGCTTTCTTT. It codes for CSARGDRDEAFF.

The gene calls are TRBV7-9 and TRBJ1-4, with 8 bases identical to TRBD1. The CDR3 has 14 residues. The germline gives CDR1 SEHNR, CDR2 FQNEAQ (reference sequence). The junction had 8 bases not matched to a gene; V was cut back by 6 bases and J by 8 bases. CDR3: CASRQDRGDEKLFF. The CDR3 nucleotides are TGTGCCAGCAGACAAGACAGGGGTGACGAAAAACTGTTTTTT.

The chain links TRBV6-5 to TRBJ2-7; D gene ambiguous. V was pared by 2 bases and J by 0 bases, with 11 bases between. The germline V gene encodes CDR1 MNHEY and CDR2 SVGAGI. This CDR3 is built from 15 residues. The CDR3 spells CASSYGVVPSYEQYF. CDR3 sequence (DNA): TGTGCCAGCAGTTACGGTGTAGTTCCCTCCTACGAGCAGTACTTC.

This clonotype was counted between two and nine times. The chain combines TRBV20-1 with TRBJ1-1, with a tentative D call TRBD1 (6 bases). Germline V gene data show CDR1 as DFQATT and CDR2 as SNEGSKA (reference sequence). V was shortened by 0 bases and J by 4 bases, with 12 bases between the two germline ends. This CDR3 has 14 residues. The chain's CDR3 is CSARDPTGSTEAFF. DNA for the CDR3: TGCAGTGCTAGAGATCCAACAGGGAGCACTGAAGCTTTCTTT.